This T cell receptor (beta chain) is from a study of blood T cells in healthy people across ages. Study-wide results and limits: Relative to aged donors, long-lived donors carried more naive CD4+ cells and displayed higher diversity.

Those donating, healthy Caucasian individuals from Russia, were aged about 6 to 100. The extraction recovered at least 5.5 micrograms of total RNA per sample. With respect to this clonotype: Its specificity is unknown. The junction does not match germline at one end; this may be a read error.

Primers used in a second PCR of about 6 to 11 cycles were a sample-barcoded 5' primer and a J-beta primer mix. Researchers report that a template-switch adaptor with 12 random nucleotides tagged each cDNA molecule. One entry per CDR3 protein results from TCRdb running MiXCR on the 5' RACE reads. The repertoire includes 1,500,000 or so distinct CDR3 sequences, roughly 43% of them detected once, and 4% sits in the top ten. Sequenced material: blood. This receptor was taken from a woman aged 18-30 years in good health.

The chain's CDR3 is CASRLGSTDTQYF. DNA of the CDR3: TGCGCCAGCAGATTGGGGAGCACAGATACGCAGTATTTT. This chain links TRBV5-1 with TRBJ2-3, with D unresolved. The CDR3 is 13 residues long. Germline CDR1 reads SGHRS; CDR2 reads YFSETQ. The complete variable domain, with remaining parts taken from reference TRBV5-1 and TRBJ2-3, reads KAGVTQTPRYLIKTRGQQVTLSCSPISGHRSVSWYQQTPGQGLQFLFEYFSETQRNKGNFPGRFSGRQFSNSRSEMNVSTLELGDSALYLCASRLGSTDTQYFGPGTRLTVL.